This TCR beta chain is drawn from a study of post-analysis software for immune sequencing data. Study observations and caveats: Comparison with controls showed significantly lower normalized Chao1 diversity in multiple sclerosis patients. A handful of TRBV segments were significantly more frequent in patients than in controls. TRBV5-6, TRBV5-1 and TRBV20-1 were among these segments.

Germline V gives CDR1 SGDLS, CDR2 YYNGEE. V was shortened by 4 bases and J by 1 base, with 9 bases between the two germline ends. The CDR3 has 15 residues. Tagging with unique molecular identifiers was a feature of the TCR beta cDNA libraries. TCRdb used MiXCR to reprocess the PCR reads, holding one entry per CDR3 protein. The sample gives 750,000 to 950,000 distinct CDR3 sequences, 46% of which show up once; roughly 5.2% is in the top ten. Details on this clonotype: The target antigen is unknown.

V and J are TRBV9 and TRBJ2-6; D unclear. What was sequenced was blood. This receptor was obtained from a girl aged 5 to 17 with multiple sclerosis. The CDR3 reads CASSLDLSGANVLTF. CDR3 DNA sequence: TGTGCCAGCAGCCTTGACTTATCTGGGGCCAACGTCCTGACTTTC.